The rows below give T cell receptor beta chains drawn from one sample of a study of response to subunit inactivated influenza vaccine. TCRdb processed the RT-PCR reads anew with MiXCR; each CDR3 protein has one entry. The repertoire holds about 650,000 distinct CDR3 sequences, with approximately 14% as singletons. This specimen was PBMCs from blood, taken 14 days before vaccination. The receptors were gathered from a man aged 50 to 60 who received an inactivated influenza vaccine. Each CDR3 is given with its conserved first and last residue. The D gene is left open where the match is weak. Part of the rows lack a size; the others show once, few, many or a class for expanded clones.

clone_size d_call j_call v_call cdr3_aa
few TRBD2 TRBJ2-1 TRBV3-1 CASSQERLAEYNEQFF
many - TRBJ2-1 TRBV2 CASRKGSSVLGVEQFF
- - TRBJ2-7 TRBV29-1 CSVGQRLSYEQYF
few - TRBJ2-6 TRBV5-1 CASSLGRAGANVLTF
many - TRBJ2-1 TRBV6-1 CASSRDGKNNEQFF
few - TRBJ2-7 TRBV12-3/TRBV12-4 CASGGRNEQYF
few TRBD2 TRBJ2-5 TRBV5-1 CASSGGTSGSRETQYF
many - TRBJ1-1 TRBV20-1 CSATNPGRNTEAFF
- - TRBJ2-7 TRBV27 CASSPQEGYLREQYF
few - TRBJ2-2 TRBV5-1 CASSLAEVVVTGELFF
many - TRBJ2-7 TRBV29-1 CSVTPQGRSYEQYF
few - TRBJ2-1 TRBV11-1 CASSLGTVSPILYNEQFF
few - TRBJ2-3 TRBV12-3/TRBV12-4 CASGWRDTQYF
- - TRBJ1-1 TRBV2 CASIGENTEAFF
few TRBD1 TRBJ1-2 TRBV7-2 CASSLAGTGRRRDYGYTF
many - TRBJ2-2 TRBV20-1 CSARDQRDVTGELFF
few - TRBJ2-7 TRBV15 CATSRGHLSSYEQYF
few - TRBJ2-7 TRBV12-3/TRBV12-4 CASSLIPQGLYEQYF
few TRBD1 TRBJ2-1 TRBV6-5 CASSYLSGTGENEQFF
- TRBD1 TRBJ2-1 TRBV20-1 CSAPSKGQGMGHGQFF
few - TRBJ1-2 TRBV12-3/TRBV12-4 CASSQGTGLPYTF
few - TRBJ2-7 TRBV29-1 CSVGSMGSYEQYF
- TRBD2 TRBJ2-1 TRBV6-5 CASSSGLAGIFTYNEQFF
- TRBD1 TRBJ2-1 TRBV7-9 CASSPRGQGLDEQFF
- - TRBJ2-1 TRBV20-1 CSARGQLRYNEQFF
once - TRBJ2-3 TRBV5-6 CASSLVAATDTQYF
few - TRBJ2-7 TRBV5-6 CASSKLGDSRLYEQYF
- TRBD2 TRBJ2-1 TRBV20-1 CSLSPLTSGGAGYNEQFF
many TRBD1 TRBJ2-7 TRBV29-1 CSVATGAEQYF
- - TRBJ2-7 TRBV5-1 CASSFHGEGPTYEQYF
many TRBD2 TRBJ2-5 TRBV30 CAWTPSGGQETQYF
few TRBD2 TRBJ2-2 TRBV12-3/TRBV12-4 CASSSYTSGDLTGELFF
- - TRBJ2-7 TRBV5-1 CASSSVASYEQYF
- TRBD1 TRBJ2-7 TRBV6-1 CASSASGQGFYEQYF
once - TRBJ2-3 TRBV5-1 CASSPEANTDTQYF
- - TRBJ2-7 TRBV30 CAWSRTGNEQYF
many - TRBJ2-7 TRBV7-2 CASSLSYSAYEQYF
- - TRBJ2-7 TRBV12-3/TRBV12-4 CASQSRENSYEQYF
- TRBD2 TRBJ2-1 TRBV28 CASHSGSSNNEQFF
few - TRBJ2-2 TRBV12-3/TRBV12-4 CASSFPSGELFF
few TRBD1 TRBJ1-2 TRBV9 CASSPETGAAYGYTF
few - TRBJ2-2 TRBV29-1 CSVDPNTGELFF
- - TRBJ2-4 TRBV3-1 CASSPRDYGNIQYF
many - TRBJ2-7 TRBV7-6 CASSSGTVSYEQYF
- TRBD1 TRBJ1-4 TRBV29-1 CSVWSGGEKLFF
- TRBD1 TRBJ1-5 TRBV7-8 CASSPGQGASSFSNQPQHF
- TRBD1 TRBJ2-7 TRBV4-1 CASSLRQGGFEQYF
- - TRBJ2-1 TRBV5-5 CASSGDGSSYNEQFF
- - TRBJ2-7 TRBV9 CASSVGGGPEQYF
- - TRBJ2-7 TRBV7-9 CASSLAGLSGWSYEQYF
few - TRBJ2-4 TRBV12-3/TRBV12-4 CASSRDLRVDIQYF
few - TRBJ2-2 TRBV19 CAGIANTGELFF
many - TRBJ2-7 TRBV28 CASSLFSGRKLTYEQYF
few - TRBJ1-1 TRBV20-1 CSAPRGGVNTEAFF
- TRBD2 TRBJ2-1 TRBV7-2 CASSLGEVVGREFF